This T cell receptor beta chain was retrieved from a study of T cells in Graves' hyperthyroidism and ophthalmopathy. RNA transcripts served as the template for amplifying TCR beta CDR3 regions. Researchers ran a first-round RT-PCR on the TCR CDR3 using the HTBI primer set. From the multiplex PCR reads, TCRdb called clonotypes with MiXCR, one entry per CDR3 protein. The sample has about 400,000 distinct CDR3 sequences, about 12% seen once. This clonotype was seen repeatedly, ten times or more. What it recognizes is unknown. Patients were excluded because of uncontrolled infection, other autoimmune disease, pregnancy or lactation. Orbital computed tomography and thyroid ultrasound, together with serum TRAb and thyroxine and clinical symptoms, were used for diagnoses. Study-wide points: From stable hyperthyroidism, ophthalmopathy was set apart by a 13 V-J model.

The TCR sequence derives from a woman aged 18-29 years with Graves' hyperthyroidism. Sample: blood.

The DNA for the CDR3 is TGTGCCAGCAGTTTAGGGTCGCGGGTCAGGTCCTATAATTCACCCCTCCACTTT. It translates to CASSLGSRVRSYNSPLHF. This chain links TRBV28 with TRBJ1-6; D remains ambiguous. Germline-derived CDR1 and CDR2 are MDHEN and SYDVKM. This CDR3 spans 18 amino acids. V gave up 2 bases and J gave up 1 base, with 15 bases separating them.